This paragraph covers one T cell receptor beta chain sequence. With V trimmed by 7 bases and J by 6 bases, 8 bases remained unmatched. Germline loops: CDR1 SQVTM, CDR2 ANQGSEA. This CDR3 has 13 residues. This specimen comes from a study of blood T cell repertoires in COVID-19. Study at large: COVID-19 samples collected from the United States, Italy and Spain covered acute and convalescent phases.

Authors' analysis steps: Counts of nucleated cells, estimated from reference gene primer amplification, were obtained. Sequencing was performed with immunoSEQ multiplex PCR; in TCRdb, only in-frame clones are kept and a portion is missing. Clonal size and the V and J genes are those of that table, whereas D and trimming came from the DNA. The table records about 130,000 clones, more than 85% of them present only once. This TCR was sampled from a middle-aged man with active or convalescent COVID-19. Material: peripheral blood. The chain uses TRBV29-1 and TRBJ1-5, with TRBD1 identical over 8 bases. CDR3 DNA sequence: TGCAGCGCCGGACAGGGACTCTTTCAGCCCCAGCATTTT. It encodes CSAGQGLFQPQHF.